This T cell receptor beta chain is drawn from a study of T-cell memory formation after mild COVID-19. Study outcomes and limitations: Pre-infection memory held some responding clones, suggesting pre-existing cross-reactive T cells responded.

MiXCR was run by TCRdb on the 5' RACE reads, yielding one entry per CDR3 protein. The sample records hundreds of thousands of distinct CDR3 sequences, 15% to 20% being singletons. This clonotype was observed a handful of times. The antigen remains unidentified. Between the trimmed V and J ends, which lost 5 bases and 5 bases, there was a span of 16 bases. CDR1 and CDR2 from the germline V gene are SGHDT and YYEEEE. The CDR3 loop spans 14 amino acids. This receptor was taken from a man aged 18 to 29 who had mild COVID-19 (a few samples of this study predate the infection). Cell type and time point are not known. This sequence joins TRBV5-6 and TRBJ1-1, with unresolved D. Sequenced sample: PBMCs or a T cell subset sorted from them (not recorded which). The CDR3 coding sequence is TGTGCCAGCAGTCGGACCGGGCCCCGTACTGAAGCTTTCTTT. Amino acids: CASSRTGPRTEAFF.